This TCR beta chain was observed in a study of blood T cell repertoires in COVID-19. The CDR3 spans 14 residues. V shed 3 bases and J shed 8 bases, with 13 bases lying between them. Germline CDR1 LGHNA, CDR2 YSLEER. Generated by immunoSEQ multiplex PCR, the TCRdb table keeps only in-frame clones and is missing some. The top ten hold around an eighth of the sample, which has approximately 150,000 clones, more than 80% seen once. This sequence joins TRBV4-3 and TRBJ2-2, with D maybe TRBD1 (5 bases). The TCR comes from a man between 18 and 29 years old with COVID-19, enrolled during active disease. The material sequenced was peripheral blood. The CDR3 nucleotides are TGCGCCAGCAGCCACCCGGACACTTGGGGGGAGCTGTTTTTT. Its translation is CASSHPDTWGELFF.